This is a list of T cell receptor beta chains from one sample in a study of blood T cell repertoires in COVID-19. Repertoires were generated with immunoSEQ multiplex PCR, while TCRdb's copy carries only in-frame clones and drops some. Found here are 250,000 or so clones, more than 75% of them singletons; the top ten hold around 9%. Source material: peripheral blood. Receptors originate from a man in his forties or fifties with active or convalescent COVID-19. Each CDR3 is given with its conserved first and last residue. Fields, in order: CDR3 DNA, CDR3 protein, CDR3 length, clone size, V gene, J gene, D gene. A D gene is named only where the DNA matches it firmly. Only part of the rows carry a size: once, few, many, or a class if the clone is expanded.

TGCAGCGTTGAAGATGAGGGCCTTGGGAATTCACCCCTCCACTTT	CSVEDEGLGNSPLHF	15	.	TRBV29-1	TRBJ1-6	.
TGTGCCAGCGGGAGGGGGAACTATGGCTACACCTTC	CASGRGNYGYTF	12	few	TRBV3-1/TRBV3-2	TRBJ1-2	.
TGTGCCAGTAGTCACTTTCCGGGACAGATGGAACTTCGGTTTTTT	CASSHFPGQMELRFF	15	.	TRBV19	TRBJ1-4	TRBD1
TGTGCCAGCCCGTCTAAGAGCTCTGGAAACACCATATATTTT	CASPSKSSGNTIYF	14	.	TRBV27	TRBJ1-3	.
TGTGCCAGCAGCTTGGACCCGGGGGGGCGATACGAGCAGTACTTC	CASSLDPGGRYEQYF	15	.	TRBV5-6	TRBJ2-7	TRBD2
TGTGCCAGCAGCAAATCCCCCCCTAGCGGGGGGGGAGAGCAGTTCTTC	CASSKSPPSGGGEQFF	16	.	TRBV21-1	TRBJ2-1	.
TGTGCCAGCACCCCGGCACTAGACCTACTAGCGGGAGGTTACAATGAGCAGTTCTTC	CASTPALDLLAGGYNEQFF	19	.	TRBV27	TRBJ2-1	TRBD2
TGTGCCAGCAGCTTAGAGGCAGGGGGAAACTACGAGCAGTACTTC	CASSLEAGGNYEQYF	15	.	TRBV11-1	TRBJ2-7	TRBD1
TGTGCCAGCGTCACAGGGCACGGTTCACCCCTCCACTTT	CASVTGHGSPLHF	13	.	TRBV28	TRBJ1-6	.
TGCGCCAGCAGCCACCCGGACGGACTTAACTATGGCTACACCTTC	CASSHPDGLNYGYTF	15	.	TRBV4-1	TRBJ1-2	.
TGTGCCAGCAGTTTAGGGGGGGAGTTAAAGCAGTACTTC	CASSLGGELKQYF	13	.	TRBV28	TRBJ2-7	TRBD2
TGTGCCAGCAGTCGACAGGGTGGTGGGGCCAACGTCCTGACTTTC	CASSRQGGGANVLTF	15	once	TRBV2	TRBJ2-6	TRBD1
TGTGCCAGTATTGAAAGGAGGTGGCACGAAAAACTGTTTTTT	CASIERRWHEKLFF	14	few	TRBV19	TRBJ1-4	.
TGTGCCAGCAGCTTCCTGGAGGGAACCCCCTACGAGCAGTACTTC	CASSFLEGTPYEQYF	15	.	TRBV11-1	TRBJ2-7	.
TGTGCCAGCAGCATAAGACAAGACACTGAAGCTTTCTTT	CASSIRQDTEAFF	13	.	TRBV7-3	TRBJ1-1	.
TGTGCCAGCAGCTCGGGGACAGGCTACCCCGAGCAGTACTTC	CASSSGTGYPEQYF	14	.	TRBV11-2	TRBJ2-7	TRBD1
TGTGCCAGCAGCGTAGAATCACTAGCGGGGGTCAACACCGGGGAGCTGTTTTTT	CASSVESLAGVNTGELFF	18	.	TRBV9	TRBJ2-2	TRBD2
TGCGCCAGCAGCTTACAGGCTAGCACCGGGGAGCTGTTTTTT	CASSLQASTGELFF	14	few	TRBV5-1	TRBJ2-2	.
TGTGCCAGCAGCATACAGGGAAACACTGAAGCTTTCTTT	CASSIQGNTEAFF	13	.	TRBV12-3/TRBV12-4	TRBJ1-1	.
TGTGCCAGCAGCCTACAGATTTTCTATGGCTACACCTTC	CASSLQIFYGYTF	13	.	TRBV12-3/TRBV12-4	TRBJ1-2	.
TGTGCCAGCAGAGCGACAGGAAATTACGAGCAGTACTTC	CASRATGNYEQYF	13	.	TRBV2	TRBJ2-7	.
TGTGCCAGCAGCGACCGGACGGACGCGGGAAGCTACACCTTC	CASSDRTDAGSYTF	14	.	TRBV9	TRBJ1-2	.
TGTGCCAGCAGCCCGGGTACCTACAATGAGCAGTTCTTC	CASSPGTYNEQFF	13	.	TRBV13	TRBJ2-1	.
TGTGCCAGCAGCCCAACAACTAATGAAAAACTGTTTTTT	CASSPTTNEKLFF	13	.	TRBV7-6	TRBJ1-4	.
TGTGCCAGCTCACCTCCCCGGACAGCACAAGAGACCCAGTACTTC	CASSPPRTAQETQYF	15	.	TRBV18	TRBJ2-5	.
TGTGCCAGTAGTACGATACAGGGGTCGGGGAATGAGCAGTTCTTC	CASSTIQGSGNEQFF	15	.	TRBV19	TRBJ2-1	TRBD1
TGTGCCAGCAGCCTACAGGGGAATGCGGAGACCCAGTACTTC	CASSLQGNAETQYF	14	.	TRBV6-6	TRBJ2-5	TRBD1
TGTGCCAGCAGCTTAGACCCGACAGCAACCTACGAGCAGTACTTC	CASSLDPTATYEQYF	15	.	TRBV11-2	TRBJ2-7	.
TGTGCCAGCAGCCAACGTACCTCGGGAACCGATGAGCAGTTCTTC	CASSQRTSGTDEQFF	15	.	TRBV11-2	TRBJ2-1	.
TGTGCCAGCAGCCGCTACAGGGCTGACGAGCAGTACTTC	CASSRYRADEQYF	13	.	TRBV12-3/TRBV12-4	TRBJ2-7	.
TGTGCCAGCAGCGGCCGACAGGGGGAAGACTACGAGCAGTACTTC	CASSGRQGEDYEQYF	15	.	TRBV9	TRBJ2-7	TRBD1
TGTGCCAGCATCCCGCAGTCCGGGACAGGGGGGAACTATGGCTACACCTTC	CASIPQSGTGGNYGYTF	17	.	TRBV28	TRBJ1-2	TRBD1
TGTGCCAGCAGCGGGACAGGGGGAGGCTATGGCTACACCTTC	CASSGTGGGYGYTF	14	.	TRBV9	TRBJ1-2	TRBD1
TGTGCCAGCAGTGAAGTGGGGGGACAGGGGCGATACGAGCAGTACTTC	CASSEVGGQGRYEQYF	16	.	TRBV6-1	TRBJ2-7	TRBD1
TGCGCCAGCAGCCAAGGGGGACTAGCCTCGGGCGCAGATACGCAGTATTTT	CASSQGGLASGADTQYF	17	.	TRBV4-1	TRBJ2-3	TRBD2
TGCAGCGTGACCGAGGGGGCTGGGAATCAGCCCCAGCATTTT	CSVTEGAGNQPQHF	14	.	TRBV29-1	TRBJ1-5	TRBD1
TGCGCCAGCAGCCAAGGTCGGGGCGGGGAAACCGGGGAGCTGTTTTTT	CASSQGRGGETGELFF	16	.	TRBV4-1	TRBJ2-2	.
TGTGCCAGCAGCAAGGGACAGCCCACAGATACGCAGTATTTT	CASSKGQPTDTQYF	14	.	TRBV6-6	TRBJ2-3	TRBD1
TGTGCCAGCAGGAGGGAATCTTTTTATAATTCACCCCTCCACTTT	CASRRESFYNSPLHF	15	.	TRBV2	TRBJ1-6	.
TGTGCCAGCAGGGACAGTTTTACCTACGAGCAGTACTTC	CASRDSFTYEQYF	13	.	TRBV2	TRBJ2-7	.
TGTGCCAGTAACAGGGGGCTCGGCTACACCTTC	CASNRGLGYTF	11	.	TRBV19	TRBJ1-2	TRBD1
TGTGCTAGTGGTTTGGTACCCCCGGGAGGGGATGGCTACACCTTC	CASGLVPPGGDGYTF	15	.	TRBV12-5	TRBJ1-2	.
TGTGCCACCAGTGAATCCTCAGGGGGCAGGAACACTGAAGCTTTCTTT	CATSESSGGRNTEAFF	16	.	TRBV24-1	TRBJ1-1	TRBD1
TGCGCCACTTCGGGGGGCGACTCCTACAATGAGCAGTTCTTC	CATSGGDSYNEQFF	14	.	TRBV5-1	TRBJ2-1	.
TGCGCCAGCAGCCAGGCAAGAGGTGGCTACACCTTC	CASSQARGGYTF	12	.	TRBV4-1	TRBJ1-2	.
TGTGCCAGCAGCCCGGGACAAAACACCGGGGAGCTGTTTTTT	CASSPGQNTGELFF	14	.	TRBV13	TRBJ2-2	.
TGTGCCAGCAGCTTGGTGGTTTCCGGCAGGGGTAGCACAGATACGCAGTATTTT	CASSLVVSGRGSTDTQYF	18	.	TRBV5-6	TRBJ2-3	.
TGTGCCAGCAGCCAAGAGCCTAGCGGGGACCTTAGGTATGAGCAGTTCTTC	CASSQEPSGDLRYEQFF	17	.	TRBV4-2	TRBJ2-1	TRBD2
TGTGCCAGCAGGCAGGGCGGTCAGCCCCAGCATTTT	CASRQGGQPQHF	12	few	TRBV12-3/TRBV12-4	TRBJ1-5	.
TGCAGCGTTGACGGGGACAAGAACACCGGGGAGCTGTTTTTT	CSVDGDKNTGELFF	14	.	TRBV29-1	TRBJ2-2	.
TGTGCCAGCAGCCCCGGGTGGAGCTCGCCCACTTACTTGAACACTGAAGCTTTCTTT	CASSPGWSSPTYLNTEAFF	19	few	TRBV3-1/TRBV3-2	TRBJ1-1	.
TGTGCCAGCAGCTTAGTACAGGACCTTTACAATGAGCAGTTCTTC	CASSLVQDLYNEQFF	15	few	TRBV11-3	TRBJ2-1	.
TGCAGCGTAGATAGCGGGAACTCCTACAATGAGCAGTTCTTC	CSVDSGNSYNEQFF	14	.	TRBV29-1	TRBJ2-1	TRBD2
TGTGCCAGCAGTTTGGGACAGGGCGATCAGCCCCAGCATTTT	CASSLGQGDQPQHF	14	.	TRBV2	TRBJ1-5	TRBD1